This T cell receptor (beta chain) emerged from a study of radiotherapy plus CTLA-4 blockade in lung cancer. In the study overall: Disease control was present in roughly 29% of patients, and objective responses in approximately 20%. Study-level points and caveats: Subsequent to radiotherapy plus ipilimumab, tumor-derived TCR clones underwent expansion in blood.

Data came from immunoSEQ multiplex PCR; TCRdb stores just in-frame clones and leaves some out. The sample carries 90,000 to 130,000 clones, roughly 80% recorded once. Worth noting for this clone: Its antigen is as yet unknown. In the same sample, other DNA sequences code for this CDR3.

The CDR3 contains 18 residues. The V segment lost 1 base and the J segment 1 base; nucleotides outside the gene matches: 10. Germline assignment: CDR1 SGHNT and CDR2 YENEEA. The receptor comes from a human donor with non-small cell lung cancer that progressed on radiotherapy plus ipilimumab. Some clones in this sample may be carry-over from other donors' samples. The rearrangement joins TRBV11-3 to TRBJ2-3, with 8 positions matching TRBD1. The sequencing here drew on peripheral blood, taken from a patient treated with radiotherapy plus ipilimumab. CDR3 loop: CASSLAGTGGVGTDTQYF. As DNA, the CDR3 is TGTGCCAGCAGCTTAGCCGGGACAGGAGGTGTCGGCACAGATACGCAGTATTTT.